This T cell receptor (beta chain) was retrieved from a study of T cells in Graves' hyperthyroidism and ophthalmopathy. Amplification of TCR beta CDR3 regions used RNA as the template. HTBI primers were employed in a first-round RT-PCR of the TCR CDR3. TCRdb fed the multiplex PCR reads into MiXCR, producing one record per CDR3 protein. The sample shows fewer than 650,000 distinct CDR3 sequences, around 15% of them seen only once. Across 18 months, stable Graves' hyperthyroidism was marked by no progression to ophthalmopathy. In patients aged 18 to 65, hyperthyroidism was newly diagnosed, with duration under 2 months. Patients were excluded for uncontrolled infection, other autoimmune disease, pregnancy or lactation. This clonotype was recorded at least ten times. Per the germline V gene, CDR1 is SNHLY and CDR2 is FYNNEI. The CDR3 is 14 amino acids. The V segment lost 5 bases and the J segment 8 bases; nucleotides outside the gene matches: 8.

This sequence was found in a woman aged 40-49 years with Graves' hyperthyroidism. The chain has TRBV2 and TRBJ1-4; 7 nucleotides align to TRBD1. The specimen sequenced was blood. CDR3 region: CASSPDRAEEKLFF. The CDR3 DNA reads TGTGCCAGCAGTCCAGACAGGGCGGAAGAAAAACTGTTTTTT.